These T cell receptor beta chains were read from a single sample in a study of blood T cell repertoires in COVID-19. The method was immunoSEQ multiplex PCR; TCRdb's version includes in-frame clones alone and lacks a portion of them. This table has approximately 80,000 clones, about 90% appearing once. Sequenced sample: peripheral blood. All receptors derive from a human donor in a cohort sampled during active COVID-19. Each CDR3 is given with its conserved first and last residue. A D gene is named only where the DNA matches it firmly. Not all rows give a size; the values are once, few, many and, for expanded clones, a class.

j_call clone_size d_call v_call cdr3_nt cdr3_aa
TRBJ2-2 . . TRBV28 TGTGCCAGCAGTTTCTCGGCAGGGACTCGTACCGGGGAGCTGTTTTTT CASSFSAGTRTGELFF
TRBJ2-1 . TRBD2 TRBV5-6 TGTGCCAGCAGCGAAAGGGGACTAGGGGAGCAGTTCTTC CASSERGLGEQFF
TRBJ2-4 few . TRBV4-1 TGCGCCAGCAGCCAAGACTCAGTAGCCAAAAACATTCAGTACTTC CASSQDSVAKNIQYF
TRBJ2-5 . . TRBV15 TGTGCCACCAGCAGAGATCTGGAGACCCAGTACTTC CATSRDLETQYF
TRBJ2-1 . TRBD1 TRBV2 TGTGCCAGCAGGACCGGGACAGGACCCTACAATGAGCAGTTCTTC CASRTGTGPYNEQFF
TRBJ1-2 . . TRBV6-2/TRBV6-3 TGTGCCAGCAGTTTTCAGTCAAACTATGGCTACACCTTC CASSFQSNYGYTF
TRBJ2-7 . . TRBV7-2 TGTGCCAGCAGCGCCACTCAGGGGGGCTACGAGCAGTACTTC CASSATQGGYEQYF
TRBJ2-1 . TRBD1 TRBV24-1 TGTGCCACCAGTGATAGCGGACAGGCCTACAATGAGCAGTTCTTC CATSDSGQAYNEQFF
TRBJ1-5 . . TRBV7-8 TGTGCCAGCAGCTTAACGTGGGGCCTGAGCAATCAGCCCCAGCATTTT CASSLTWGLSNQPQHF
TRBJ1-1 . . TRBV29-1 TGCAGCGGCGGAAATCAGGGGAACACTGAAGCTTTCTTT CSGGNQGNTEAFF
TRBJ2-7 . . TRBV12-3/TRBV12-4 TGTGCCAGCAGTTCCTCCAGCTACGAGCAGTACTTC CASSSSSYEQYF
TRBJ2-5 . TRBD2 TRBV6-5 TGTGCCAGCAGTTCCCAAGGAGTAGCGGGCCAAGAGACCCAGTACTTC CASSSQGVAGQETQYF
TRBJ1-2 . TRBD1 TRBV24-1 TGTGCCACCAGTGATTCTGCCCCAGGGGGCATTCATGGCTACACCTTC CATSDSAPGGIHGYTF
TRBJ1-1 . . TRBV18 TGTGCCAGCCGAAGCGCGACAGGCCAGGGCACTGAAGCTTTCTTT CASRSATGQGTEAFF
TRBJ2-6 . . TRBV21-1 . CASSRSDRWACGANVLTF
TRBJ2-7 . . TRBV7-3 TGTGCCAGCAGCTTAAATATAGAAAACGAGCAGTACTTC CASSLNIENEQYF
TRBJ2-7 . TRBD2 TRBV5-1 TGCGCCAGCAGCTTGACTAGCGGGAGCTCCTACGAGCAGTACTTC CASSLTSGSSYEQYF
TRBJ2-5 few TRBD2 TRBV5-1 TGCGCCAGCAGCTTTAGCGGGGGCAGGGAGACCCAGTACTTC CASSFSGGRETQYF
TRBJ1-3 . TRBD1 TRBV7-2 TGTGCCAGCAGCTTAAATTTACAGGGGAACACCATATATTTT CASSLNLQGNTIYF
TRBJ2-3 . . TRBV7-9 TGTGCCAGCAGCCCTAGTGCAGATACGCAGTATTTT CASSPSADTQYF
TRBJ2-3 . TRBD2 TRBV15 TGTGCCACCAGCCTCACCGGGACTACAATCAGCACAGATACGCAGTATTTT CATSLTGTTISTDTQYF
TRBJ2-7 . TRBD2 TRBV30 TGTGCCTGGAGATCTAGCGGGGCCTCCTACGAGCAGTACTTC CAWRSSGASYEQYF
TRBJ1-4 . TRBD1 TRBV7-2 TGTGCCAGCAGAGAAGGGGGCAGACCAACTAATGAAAAACTGTTTTTT CASREGGRPTNEKLFF
TRBJ1-1 few TRBD1 TRBV20-1 TGCAGTGCTAGTAACAGGGGGCGTAAGGCTTTCTTT CSASNRGRKAFF
TRBJ2-7 . TRBD2 TRBV10-3 TGTGCCATCAGTGAGCGTGGGGCGGGAGGCCGGGACGAGCAGTACTTC CAISERGAGGRDEQYF
TRBJ1-1 . TRBD1 TRBV18 TGTGCCAGCTCACCACCTTTTCCGGGACAGGGAAACACTGAAGCTTTCTTT CASSPPFPGQGNTEAFF